The 6 T cell receptor beta chains below were found in one sample sequenced in a study of circulating CD8 cells and anti-PD-1 response in melanoma (TCRdb year 2020). A BD FACSAria II cell sorter was used to sort four subsets, defined by PD-1 and/or TIGIT, from live CD3+CD8+TCRalphabeta+ cells. For sequencing, a NextSeq 500 was employed. The QIAseq Immune Repertoire RNA Library Kit, Human TCR Panel was used to prepare TCR libraries from about 14 ng of total RNA. TCRdb applied fastp at Q25 and MiXCR to the public reads, then kept only in-frame beta chains. Entries are consolidated by CDR3 protein sequence, retaining the most common genes and DNA. The sample table holds fewer than 1,300 distinct CDR3 sequences, of which approximately 9.9% were seen once. The top ten clones comprise approximately 6.2% of the sample. The sequences come from CD8+ T cells from PBMCs, collected at baseline or after one month of anti-PD-1 therapy (not recorded which). The receptors originated from a human donor with melanoma.

This clonotype was found once. This chain connects TRBV19 to TRBJ1-5; possibly TRBD1 for D (5 bases). The germline V and J ends were trimmed by 7 bases and 11 bases, with 18 bases remaining between them. The CDR3 sequence is 13 residues long. Germline CDR1 reads LNHDA; CDR2 reads SQIVND (reference sequence). The CDR3 region has the DNA TGTGCCAGTACTACCCCCTATGGGGGTTCCCAGCATTTT. Its translation is CASTTPYGGSQHF.

Relative to its sample, this clonotype is medium-sized (0.01 to 0.1%). The V call is TRBV20-1, the J call TRBJ2-1; D gene unclear. Germline V gene sequence: CDR1 DFQATT, CDR2 SNEGSKA (reference sequence). The CDR3 runs to 14 residues. V was pared by 2 bases and J by 6 bases, with 14 bases between. The DNA of the CDR3 is TGCAGTGCTAGACTCTTAAGCAATTTCAATGAGCAGTTCTTC. Encoded protein: CSARLLSNFNEQFF.

This clonotype is large within its sample. The V call is TRBV19, the J call TRBJ1-1; 9 bases are shared with TRBD1. The trim removed 8 bases at V and 4 bases at J, leaving 5 bases unmatched. Germline V gene data show CDR1 as LNHDA and CDR2 as SQIVND (reference sequence). This CDR3 has 13 residues. The DNA of the CDR3 is TGTGCCAGTGTGACAGGGGGAGGCACTGAAGCTTTCTTT. Translation gives CASVTGGGTEAFF.

This clonotype is deemed large. V and J are TRBV19 and TRBJ2-2, with no clear D. CDR3 size: 13 residues. Germline assignment: CDR1 LNHDA and CDR2 SQIVND (reference sequence). The V and J ends lost 1 base and 4 bases respectively, with 4 bases between them. The DNA of the CDR3 is TGTGCCAGTAGTATAGGGCTCACCGGGGAGCTGTTTTTT. Protein: CASSIGLTGELFF.

V gene TRBV19 combines with J gene TRBJ2-2; TRBD1 matches 9 bases. The germline gives CDR1 LNHDA, CDR2 SQIVND (reference sequence). Trimming removed 6 bases from V and 1 base from J; junction bases left unmatched: 3. This CDR3 is built from 15 residues. The CDR3 DNA follows: TGTGCCAGTAGACCGGGACAGGGGAACACCGGGGAGCTGTTTTTT. Its protein product is CASRPGQGNTGELFF.

By proportion, this clonotype is medium-sized. The chain uses TRBV29-1 and TRBJ2-5; tentative D call: TRBD2 (6 bases). This CDR3 spans 13 amino acids. The germline V gene encodes CDR1 SQVTM and CDR2 ANQGSEA. Trimming took off 0 bases at V and 7 bases at J, with 12 bases between the two ends. The CDR3 DNA sequence: TGCAGCGTTGAAGACTACGGGAGACGGACCCAGTACTTC. This sequence encodes CSVEDYGRRTQYF. Looking up the rest from reference TRBV29-1 and TRBJ2-5 gives the full variable domain: SAVISQKPSRDICQRGTSLTIQCQVDSQVTMMFWYRQQPGQSLTLIATANQGSEATYESGFVIDKFPISRPNLTFSTLTVSNMSPEDSSIYLCSVEDYGRRTQYFGPGTRLLVL.